This TCR beta chain was found in a study of blood T cells in healthy people across ages. General study findings and limits: Per-million-T-cell TCR beta diversity fell roughly linearly with age.

A J-beta primer mix and a sample-barcoded 5' primer were used in a second PCR of about 7 to 12 cycles. There were at least 3 million CDR3-containing paired-end reads obtained from each sample. Using its own MiXCR run on the 5' RACE reads, TCRdb lists one record per CDR3 protein. The sample carries fewer than 2,000,000 distinct CDR3 sequences, about two fifths recorded once. CDR3 length: 14 amino acids. V lost 4 bases to trimming and J lost 7 bases; unmatched junction nucleotides: 5. Comments on this clonotype: The antigen is unknown.

The sample taken for sequencing was blood. The sequence was collected from a human donor in good health. V gene TRBV12-3 or TRBV12-4 combines with J gene TRBJ1-5, with TRBD1 matching over 9 bases. The CDR3 coding sequence is TGTGCCAGCAGTTCACAGGGGGCATGGCAGCCCCAGCATTTT. Its translation is CASSSQGAWQPQHF.